Listed here are 30 T cell receptor beta chains from one sample, sequenced in a study of STAT3 mutations in large granular lymphocyte leukemia. These TCRs' antigens remain unknown. General study findings and limits: In T-cell large granular lymphocyte leukemia, about half of patients showed multiple immunodominant subclonotypes.

The table came from immunoSEQ multiplex PCR; TCRdb's copy has only in-frame clones and leaves some out. In the table there are about 4,600 clones, around 50% of which are singletons. Source material: peripheral blood mononuclear cells. All receptors come from a man aged 55 to 70 with T-cell large granular lymphocyte leukemia. Some clones in this sample may be carry-over from other donors' samples.

V gene TRBV30 combines with J gene TRBJ1-6; 7 bases map to TRBD1. The J segment lost 7 bases and the V segment lost 1 base, leaving 7 bases of the junction unmatched. The CDR3 consists of 15 residues. CDR1 and CDR2 (germline): GTSNPN, SVGIG (reference sequence). The DNA of the CDR3 is TGTGCCTGGAGTGGACAGGGTCCAGGGAATTCACCCCTCCACTTT. Translating gives CAWSGQGPGNSPLHF.

The V and J genes are TRBV5-4 and TRBJ2-3; D is possibly TRBD2 (7 bases). The CDR3 extends over 12 amino acids. Germline values: CDR1 SGHNT, CDR2 YYREEE (reference sequence). The ends were cut back, 4 bases at V and 10 bases at J, with 13 bases in the middle. DNA of the CDR3: TGTGCCAGCAGCCTCACGGGGGGCCCGCAGTATTTT. It codes for CASSLTGGPQYF. The whole variable domain, remainder taken from reference TRBV5-4 and TRBJ2-3, is ETGVTQSPTHLIKTRGQQVTLRCSSQSGHNTVSWYQQALGQGPQFIFQYYREEENGRGNFPPRFSGLQFPNYSSELNVNALELDDSALYLCASSLTGGPQYFGPGTRLTVL.

The CDR3 nucleotides are TGTGCCAGCAGCCTGATCGAACCAATTCAGTACTTC. The encoded protein is CASSLIEPIQYF. This sequence joins TRBV7-9 and TRBJ2-4; no definite D call. CDR1 and CDR2 (germline): SEHNR, FQNEAQ (reference sequence). The CDR3 runs 12 residues. The V gene lost 5 bases and the J gene lost 10 bases, with 12 bases spanning the gap.

The V gene is TRBV5-1, the J gene TRBJ2-7; 9 positions match TRBD1. Germline V gene sequence: CDR1 SGHRS, CDR2 YFSETQ. CDR3 length: 12 residues. Losses at the gene ends were 7 bases for V and 5 bases for J; bases not matched to a gene: 4. CDR3 amino acids: CASGQGLNEQYF. The CDR3 bases are TGCGCCAGCGGACAGGGGCTAAACGAGCAGTACTTC.

The V and J genes are TRBV5-1 and TRBJ1-1; a possible D gene is TRBD1 (6 bases). From germline, CDR1 is SGHRS and CDR2 YFSETQ. The CDR3 has 13 residues. Trimming took off 5 bases at V and 6 bases at J, with 14 bases between the two ends. CDR3 DNA sequence: TGCGCCAGCAGTCCCATGGGGGCGGCTGAAGCTTTCTTT. Translating gives CASSPMGAAEAFF.

This clone appeared a few times. The rearrangement joins TRBV29-1 to TRBJ1-4; D gene unclear. The CDR3 extends over 13 amino acids. Trimming shortened V by 4 bases and J by 5 bases, and 11 bases separated the two germline ends. Germline lookup yields CDR1 SQVTM and CDR2 ANQGSEA. The CDR3 loop is CSVGVVDNEKLFF. For the CDR3, the DNA is TGCAGCGTTGGTGTCGTCGACAATGAAAAACTGTTTTTT.

This clone has a single count. V is TRBV30 and J is TRBJ2-7; a weak D match, TRBD1 (5 bases). The CDR3 runs 11 residues. Germline V gene data show CDR1 as GTSNPN and CDR2 as SVGIG (reference sequence). This chain's CDR3 is CVAAPGIEQYF. The DNA of the CDR3 is TGTGTCGCAGCCCCAGGGATCGAGCAGTACTTC.

V is TRBV30 and J is TRBJ1-4; TRBD1 matches 8 bases. The length of the CDR3 is 13 residues. In germline, CDR1 is GTSNPN, CDR2 SVGIG (reference sequence). After removal of 8 bases from V and 7 bases from J, the junction contained 9 bases not matched to a gene. The CDR3 region has the DNA TGTGCCGGACGCAGGGGGCAGGTTGAAAAACTGTTTTTT. It specifies CAGRRGQVEKLFF.

The CDR3 is CASGFGQGGRETQYF. DNA for the CDR3: TGTGCTAGTGGTTTTGGACAGGGAGGACGGGAGACCCAGTACTTC. V gene TRBV12-5 combines with J gene TRBJ2-5; 8 bases are a match to TRBD1. Trimming cost V 3 bases and J 5 bases; bases outside gene matches: 8. Germline-derived CDR1 and CDR2 are LGHNT and FRNRAP. This CDR3 is 15 amino acids long.

This clone was seen a handful of times. The genes are TRBV6-5 and TRBJ2-7, with TRBD2 matching 13 bases. V lost 8 bases and J lost 4; bases outside the gene matches: 2. The CDR3 totals 13 residues. Looked up from germline, CDR1 is MNHEY and CDR2 is SVGAGI. CDR3 residues: CASGTSGDYEQYF. The CDR3 DNA is TGTGCCAGCGGGACTAGCGGGGATTACGAGCAGTACTTC.

V usage is TRBV29-1 and J usage is TRBJ2-7; D perhaps matches TRBD2 (5 bases). The CDR3 covers 12 residues. V was trimmed by 4 bases and J by 7 bases, leaving 14 bases between them. Germline values: CDR1 SQVTM, CDR2 ANQGSEA. The CDR3 bases are TGCAGCGTTGCTAGTAGCGTTGGGGAGCAGTACTTC. Its translation is CSVASSVGEQYF.

V and J are TRBV18 and TRBJ2-7, with unresolved D. Germline CDR1 reads KGHSH; CDR2 reads LQKENI. V was cut by 4 bases and J by 7 bases, with 5 bases left in between. This CDR3 has 10 amino acids. CDR3 sequence: CASSRREQYF. The CDR3 nucleotides are TGTGCCAGCTCACGCCGGGAGCAGTACTTC.

The genes are TRBV18 and TRBJ2-7; D is perhaps TRBD1 or TRBD2 (5 bases each). The length of the CDR3 is 14 residues. Germline V gives CDR1 KGHSH, CDR2 LQKENI. The ends were cut back, 2 bases at V and 7 bases at J, with 15 bases in the middle. The CDR3 loop is CASSPDGAGGEQYV. The CDR3 DNA reads as TGTGCCAGCTCACCAGATGGGGCCGGAGGTGAGCAGTACGTC.

This clone was seen a few times. The chain combines TRBV5-1 with TRBJ2-7, with a possible D match to TRBD2 (5 bases). V lost 0 bases and J 7 bases, leaving 17 bases between the germline ends. Germline V gene data show CDR1 as SGHRS and CDR2 as YFSETQ. The CDR3 has 15 amino acids. Written as DNA, the CDR3 is TGCGCCAGCAGCTTGGGAGGGAACCTACCTGGGGAGCAGTACTTC. Protein: CASSLGGNLPGEQYF.

This chain uses TRBV5-1 with TRBJ2-5; unclear D gene. The CDR3 has 12 residues. V gave up 0 bases and J gave up 5 bases, with 5 bases separating them. Germline V gives CDR1 SGHRS, CDR2 YFSETQ. CDR3 in DNA: TGCGCCAGCAGCTTGGGTTCCGAGACCCAGTACTTC. It encodes CASSLGSETQYF.

This chain links TRBV5-1 with TRBJ1-6; D gene unclear. The V end was cut by 4 bases, the J end by 10 bases, with 15 bases between. Germline V gives CDR1 SGHRS, CDR2 YFSETQ. The CDR3 is made up of 14 amino acids. The CDR3 DNA sequence: TGCGCCAGCAGCGAGGGAGTCTTAGGATCACCCCTCCACTTT. It translates to CASSEGVLGSPLHF.

The V call is TRBV7-9, the J call TRBJ1-5; D is unclear. There are 14 residues in the CDR3. V lost 5 bases and J 0 bases, leaving 8 bases between the germline ends. Germline CDR1 SEHNR, CDR2 FQNEAQ (reference sequence). The CDR3 DNA sequence: TGTGCCAGCAGCCAAGCTAATAGCAATCAGCCCCAGCATTTT. The encoded protein is CASSQANSNQPQHF.

The V call is TRBV5-6, the J call TRBJ1-2; no clear D. The V end was cut by 5 bases, the J end by 4 bases, with 12 bases between. Germline values: CDR1 SGHDT, CDR2 YYEEEE. The CDR3 length is 13 residues. This CDR3 is CASRPGEGYGYTF. CDR3 nucleotide sequence: TGTGCCAGCAGACCGGGTGAGGGCTATGGCTACACCTTC.

The chain couples TRBV5-1 to TRBJ2-3; D is perhaps TRBD1 or TRBD2 (5 bases each). The V end lost 0 bases, the J end lost 6 bases, and 14 bases lay between the germline ends. Per germline, CDR1 SGHRS and CDR2 YFSETQ. This CDR3 has 15 amino acids. This chain's CDR3 is CASSLVWGSVDTQYF. The CDR3 DNA follows: TGCGCCAGCAGCTTGGTTTGGGGGTCTGTGGATACGCAGTATTTT.

The J gene is TRBJ2-3, the V gene TRBV5-4; TRBD2 aligns across 10 bases. This CDR3 spans 15 amino acids. CDR1 and CDR2 from the germline V gene are SGHNT and YYREEE (reference sequence). V shed 3 bases and J 3 bases; nucleotides not matched to a gene: 4. This chain's CDR3 is CASSSSGSGTDTQYF. CDR3 bases: TGTGCCAGCAGCTCTAGCGGGAGCGGAACAGATACGCAGTATTTT.

This clone was detected a few times. This chain links TRBV7-2 with TRBJ2-7; weak D call: TRBD1 (6 bases). Germline V gene sequence: CDR1 SGHTA, CDR2 FQGNSA. The CDR3 contains 13 residues. V was trimmed by 3 bases and J by 9 bases, leaving 15 bases between them. The CDR3 reads CASSFVKGGAQYF. The CDR3, as DNA: TGTGCCAGCAGCTTCGTAAAAGGGGGAGCGCAGTACTTC.

This clone showed up just a few times. The chain combines TRBV14 with TRBJ2-7, with D possibly being TRBD1 (5 bases). With 4 bases removed from V and 7 bases from J, the gap between germline ends came to 11 bases. Germline CDR1 reads SGHDN; CDR2 reads FVKESK. The CDR3 loop spans 12 amino acids. CDR3 in DNA: TGTGCCAGCAGCCCCCAGTCAGGGGAGCAGTACTTC. It yields the protein CASSPQSGEQYF.

The chain joins TRBV30 to TRBJ2-3; D is perhaps TRBD1 (5 bases). This CDR3 comprises 13 residues. Trimming stripped 4 bases from V and 0 bases from J, with 8 bases between. Germline V gene data show CDR1 as GTSNPN and CDR2 as SVGIG (reference sequence). The CDR3 DNA reads TGTGCCTGGAACAGGATAAGCACAGATACGCAGTATTTT. It translates to CAWNRISTDTQYF.

J is TRBJ1-2 and V is TRBV4-1; no reliable D call. Germline V gene data show CDR1 as MGHRA and CDR2 as YSYEKL. Trimming left V 1 base short and J 4 bases short, with 13 bases between. The CDR3 is 15 residues long. The chain's CDR3 is CASSQGEARIYGYTF. CDR3 DNA: TGCGCCAGCAGCCAAGGCGAAGCACGAATCTATGGCTACACCTTC.

This clone was picked up a small number of times. This chain connects TRBV29-1 to TRBJ1-2; D remains ambiguous. The CDR3 is made up of 13 amino acids. The germline gives CDR1 SQVTM, CDR2 ANQGSEA. V lost 7 bases and J 2 bases, leaving 14 bases between the germline ends. CDR3 coding DNA: TGCAGCGCTCTACGTTGGGGAAACTATGGCTACACCTTC. Residues: CSALRWGNYGYTF. Using reference TRBV29-1 and TRBJ1-2 for the parts outside the CDR3, the full variable domain is SAVISQKPSRDICQRGTSLTIQCQVDSQVTMMFWYRQQPGQSLTLIATANQGSEATYESGFVIDKFPISRPNLTFSTLTVSNMSPEDSSIYLCSALRWGNYGYTFGSGTRLTVV.

The rearrangement links TRBV7-2 to TRBJ2-1, with 8 bases identical to TRBD2. The CDR3 extends over 12 amino acids. Germline CDR1 SGHTA, CDR2 FQGNSA. J gave up 9 bases and V 7 bases, and 5 bases lay outside the gene matches. The CDR3 DNA follows: TGTGCCAGCACCACGGGGGGGAGTGAGCAGTTCTTC. It translates to CASTTGGSEQFF.

The rearrangement uses TRBV6-1 and TRBJ1-5; the D is unclear. V lost 7 bases and J 9 bases, leaving 16 bases between the germline ends. Germline lookup yields CDR1 MNHNS and CDR2 SASEGT. This CDR3 is 13 amino acids long. CDR3 residues: CASNEDWSRPQHF. The CDR3 DNA reads TGTGCCAGCAATGAGGACTGGTCTCGGCCCCAGCATTTT.

This clone was seen only a few times. This rearrangement joins TRBV15 to TRBJ1-2, with 9 bases that match TRBD1. V dropped 2 bases and J dropped 7; count of bases not matched to a gene: 8. Germline CDR1 LNHNV, CDR2 YYDKDF (reference sequence). CDR3 size: 15 residues. The CDR3 region has the DNA TGTGCCACCAGCAGACCGGGACAGGGTTGGGGTGGCTACACCTTC. It is translated as CATSRPGQGWGGYTF.

The V call is TRBV16, the J call TRBJ1-1, with D hard to call. The CDR3 consists of 13 residues. Between the trimmed V and J ends, which lost 1 base and 1 base, there was a span of 4 bases. Germline V lookup: CDR1 KGHSY, CDR2 FQNENV. CDR3 nucleotide sequence: TGTGCCAGCAGCCAATATTCGAACACTGAAGCTTTCTTT. Protein: CASSQYSNTEAFF. The variable domain in full, with the rest retrieved from reference TRBV16 and TRBJ1-1, is GEEVAQTPKHLVRGEGQKAKLYCAPIKGHSYVFWYQQVLKNEFKFLISFQNENVFDETGMPKERFSAKCLPNSPCSLEIQATKLEDSAVYFCASSQYSNTEAFFGQGTRLTVV.

This chain joins TRBV30 and TRBJ2-2, with D hard to call. Trimming left V 7 bases short and J 4 bases short, with 7 bases between. The CDR3 runs 11 residues. Germline V gene data show CDR1 as GTSNPN and CDR2 as SVGIG (reference sequence). CDR3 DNA: TGTGCCTCCCCCCGCACCGGGGAGCTGTTTTTT. Translation: CASPRTGELFF.